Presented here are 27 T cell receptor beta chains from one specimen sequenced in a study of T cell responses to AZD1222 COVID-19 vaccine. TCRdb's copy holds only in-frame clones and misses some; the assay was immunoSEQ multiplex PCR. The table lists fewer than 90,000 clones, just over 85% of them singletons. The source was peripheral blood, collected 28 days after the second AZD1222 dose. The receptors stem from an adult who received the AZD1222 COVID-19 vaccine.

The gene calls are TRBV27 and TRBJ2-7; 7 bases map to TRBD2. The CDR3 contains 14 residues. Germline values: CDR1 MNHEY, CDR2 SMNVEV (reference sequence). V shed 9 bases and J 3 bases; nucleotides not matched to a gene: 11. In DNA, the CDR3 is TGTGCCAGTGGGGCTAGCGGTGGGGTCTACGAGCAGTACTTC. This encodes CASGASGGVYEQYF.

In nucleotides, the CDR3 is TGTGCCAGTAGTAAAACGGGGGTAGGGTACGAGCAGTACTTC. As protein: CASSKTGVGYEQYF. J is TRBJ2-7 and V is TRBV19; a possible D gene is TRBD2 (6 bases). The germline gives CDR1 LNHDA, CDR2 SQIVND (reference sequence). Trimming removed 4 bases at V and 4 bases at J, with 14 bases between. CDR3 length equals 14 residues.

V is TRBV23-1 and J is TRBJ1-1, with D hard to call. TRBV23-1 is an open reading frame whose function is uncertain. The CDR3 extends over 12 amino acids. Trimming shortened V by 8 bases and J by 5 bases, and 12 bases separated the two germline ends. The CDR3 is CASLRRRTEAFF. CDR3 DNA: TGCGCCAGCCTTCGCCGGAGAACTGAAGCTTTCTTT.

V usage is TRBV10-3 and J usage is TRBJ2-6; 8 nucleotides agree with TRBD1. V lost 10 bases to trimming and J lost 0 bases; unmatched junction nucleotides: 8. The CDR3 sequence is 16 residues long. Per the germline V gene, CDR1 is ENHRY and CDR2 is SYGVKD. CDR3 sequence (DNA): TGTGCCACCTGGACAGGGACAAACTCTGGGGCCAACGTCCTGACTTTC. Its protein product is CATWTGTNSGANVLTF.

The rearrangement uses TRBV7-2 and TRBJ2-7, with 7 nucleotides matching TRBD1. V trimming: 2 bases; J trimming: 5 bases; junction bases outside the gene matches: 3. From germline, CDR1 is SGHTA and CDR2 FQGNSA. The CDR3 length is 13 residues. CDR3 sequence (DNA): TGTGCCAGCAGCTTAAAGGGGGCGCACGAGCAGTACTTC. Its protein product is CASSLKGAHEQYF.

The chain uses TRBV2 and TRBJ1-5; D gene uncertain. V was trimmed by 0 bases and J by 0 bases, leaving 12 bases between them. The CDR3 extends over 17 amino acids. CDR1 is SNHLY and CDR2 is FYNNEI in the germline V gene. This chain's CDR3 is CASSEAMLDGSNQPQHF. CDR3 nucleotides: TGTGCCAGCAGTGAAGCCATGTTGGACGGTAGCAATCAGCCCCAGCATTTT. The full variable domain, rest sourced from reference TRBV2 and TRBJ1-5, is EPEVTQTPSHQVTQMGQEVILRCVPISNHLYFYWYRQILGQKVEFLVSFYNNEISEKSEIFDDQFSVERPDGSNFTLKIRSTKLEDSAMYFCASSEAMLDGSNQPQHFGDGTRLSIL.

The DNA of the CDR3 is TGTGCCAGCAAGGTTGCGGGACGCACAGATACGCAGTATTTT. Its translation is CASKVAGRTDTQYF. This sequence joins TRBV27 and TRBJ2-3, with D tentatively TRBD2 (6 bases). V lost 7 bases and J lost 1, with 12 bases in between. This CDR3 region has 14 residues. Germline V CDR1 and CDR2: MNHEY, SMNVEV (reference sequence).

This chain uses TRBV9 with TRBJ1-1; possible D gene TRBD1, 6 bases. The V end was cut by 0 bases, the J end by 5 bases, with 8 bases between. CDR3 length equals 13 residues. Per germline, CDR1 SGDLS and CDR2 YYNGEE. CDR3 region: CASSVDRATEAFF. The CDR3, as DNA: TGTGCCAGCAGCGTAGACAGGGCGACTGAAGCTTTCTTT.

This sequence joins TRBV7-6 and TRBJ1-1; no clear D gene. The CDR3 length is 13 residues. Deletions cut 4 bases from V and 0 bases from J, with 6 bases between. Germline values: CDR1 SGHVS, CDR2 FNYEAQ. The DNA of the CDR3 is TGTGCCAGCAGCTCTCAGGTGAACACTGAAGCTTTCTTT. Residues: CASSSQVNTEAFF.

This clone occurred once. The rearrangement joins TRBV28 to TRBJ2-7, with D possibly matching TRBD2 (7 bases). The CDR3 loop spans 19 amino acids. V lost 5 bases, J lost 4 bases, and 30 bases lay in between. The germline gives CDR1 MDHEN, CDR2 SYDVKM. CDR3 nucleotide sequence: TGTGCCAGCAGTCCACGATTTGGGAGGGGGATACGGAGTTTGTACGAGCAGTACTTC. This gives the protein CASSPRFGRGIRSLYEQYF. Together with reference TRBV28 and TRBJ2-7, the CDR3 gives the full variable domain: DVKVTQSSRYLVKRTGEKVFLECVQDMDHENMFWYRQDPGLGLRLIYFSYDVKMKEKGDIPEGYSVSREKKERFSLILESASTNQTSMYLCASSPRFGRGIRSLYEQYFGPGTRLTVT.

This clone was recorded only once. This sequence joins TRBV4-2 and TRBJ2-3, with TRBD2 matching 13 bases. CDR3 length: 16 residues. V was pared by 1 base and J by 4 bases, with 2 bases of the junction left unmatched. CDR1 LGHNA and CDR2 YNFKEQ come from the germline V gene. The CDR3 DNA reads TGTGCCAGCAGCCAAGGGACTAGCGGGAGTTCAGATACGCAGTATTTT. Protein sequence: CASSQGTSGSSDTQYF.

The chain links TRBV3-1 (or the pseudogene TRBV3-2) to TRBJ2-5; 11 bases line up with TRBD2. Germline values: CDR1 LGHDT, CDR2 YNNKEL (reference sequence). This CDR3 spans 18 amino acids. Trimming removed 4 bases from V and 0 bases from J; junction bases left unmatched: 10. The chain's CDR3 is CASSPITSGGANQETQYF. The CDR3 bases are TGTGCCAGCAGCCCGATTACTAGCGGGGGCGCCAACCAAGAGACCCAGTACTTC.

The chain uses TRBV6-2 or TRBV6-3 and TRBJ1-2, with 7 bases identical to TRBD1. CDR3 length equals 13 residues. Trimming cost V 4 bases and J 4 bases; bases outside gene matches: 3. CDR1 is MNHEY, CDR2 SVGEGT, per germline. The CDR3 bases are TGTGCCAGCAGTTTGGGACAGACCTATGGCTACACCTTC. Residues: CASSLGQTYGYTF.

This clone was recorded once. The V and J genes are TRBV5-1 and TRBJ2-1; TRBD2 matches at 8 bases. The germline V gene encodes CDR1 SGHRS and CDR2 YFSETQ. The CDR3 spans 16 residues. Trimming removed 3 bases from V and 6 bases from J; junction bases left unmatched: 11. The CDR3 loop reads CASSYGTSSLINEQFF. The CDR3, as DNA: TGCGCCAGCAGCTACGGGACTAGTTCTCTTATCAATGAGCAGTTCTTC.

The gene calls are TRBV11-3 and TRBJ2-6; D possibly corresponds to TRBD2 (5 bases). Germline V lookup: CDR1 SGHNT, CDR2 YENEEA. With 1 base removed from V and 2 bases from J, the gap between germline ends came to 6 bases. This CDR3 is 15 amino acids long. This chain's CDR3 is CASSLGTAGANVLTF. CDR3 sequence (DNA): TGTGCCAGCAGCTTAGGGACTGCTGGGGCCAACGTCCTGACTTTC.

CDR3 coding DNA: TGTGCCTGGAGTTCTTGGGACAGGGTCAATTTCGAGCAGTACTTC. Encoded protein: CAWSSWDRVNFEQYF. The rearrangement joins TRBV30 to TRBJ2-7, with 9 positions matching TRBD1. After removal of 2 bases from V and 6 bases from J, the junction contained 11 bases not matched to a gene. This CDR3 is built from 15 residues. Germline V lookup: CDR1 GTSNPN, CDR2 SVGIG (reference sequence).

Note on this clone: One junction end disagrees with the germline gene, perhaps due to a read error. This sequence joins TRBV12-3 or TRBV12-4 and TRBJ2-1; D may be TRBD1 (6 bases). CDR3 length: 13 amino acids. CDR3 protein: CASSFGQGLPKVF. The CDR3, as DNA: TGTGCCAGCAGTTTCGGTCAGGGGCTCCCCAAGGTCTTC.

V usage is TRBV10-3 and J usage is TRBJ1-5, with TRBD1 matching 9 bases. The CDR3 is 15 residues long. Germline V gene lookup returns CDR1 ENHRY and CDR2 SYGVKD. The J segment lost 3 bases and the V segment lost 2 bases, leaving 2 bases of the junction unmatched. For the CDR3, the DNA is TGTGCCATCAGTGAGGACAGGGGGGTCAATCAGCCCCAGCATTTT. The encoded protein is CAISEDRGVNQPQHF.

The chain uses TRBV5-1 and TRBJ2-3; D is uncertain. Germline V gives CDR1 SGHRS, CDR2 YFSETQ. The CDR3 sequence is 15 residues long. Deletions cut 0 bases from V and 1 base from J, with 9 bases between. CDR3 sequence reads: CASSLDSSRTDTQYF. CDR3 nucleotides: TGCGCCAGCAGCTTGGATAGTTCTCGCACAGATACGCAGTATTTT.

CDR3 in amino acids: CASSAGQGHTEAFF. DNA of the CDR3: TGCGCCAGCAGCGCCGGACAGGGCCACACTGAAGCTTTCTTT. The chain carries TRBV5-1 and TRBJ1-1, with TRBD1 identical over 8 bases. Germline V lookup: CDR1 SGHRS, CDR2 YFSETQ. J was trimmed by 3 bases and V by 4 bases; bases with no gene match: 5. The CDR3 totals 14 residues.

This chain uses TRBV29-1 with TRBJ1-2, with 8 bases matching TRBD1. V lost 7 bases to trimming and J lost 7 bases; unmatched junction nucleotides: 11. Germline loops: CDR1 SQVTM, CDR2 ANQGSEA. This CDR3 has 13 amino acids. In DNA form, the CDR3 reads TGCAGCGCCGACGGACAGGGCAGCGTTGGCTACACCTTC. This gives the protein CSADGQGSVGYTF. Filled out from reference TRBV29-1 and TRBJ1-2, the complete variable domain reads SAVISQKPSRDICQRGTSLTIQCQVDSQVTMMFWYRQQPGQSLTLIATANQGSEATYESGFVIDKFPISRPNLTFSTLTVSNMSPEDSSIYLCSADGQGSVGYTFGSGTRLTVV.

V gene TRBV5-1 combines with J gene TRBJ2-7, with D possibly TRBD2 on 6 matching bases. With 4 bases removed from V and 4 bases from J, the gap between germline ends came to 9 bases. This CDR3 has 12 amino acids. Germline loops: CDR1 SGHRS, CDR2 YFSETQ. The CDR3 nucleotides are TGCGCCAGCAGCCGGGACTTTTACGAGCAGTACTTC. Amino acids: CASSRDFYEQYF.

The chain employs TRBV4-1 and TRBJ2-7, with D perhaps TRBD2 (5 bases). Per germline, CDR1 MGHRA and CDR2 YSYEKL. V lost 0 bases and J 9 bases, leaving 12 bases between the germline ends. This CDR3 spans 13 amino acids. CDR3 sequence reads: CASSQDLDFGQYF. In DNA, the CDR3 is TGCGCCAGCAGCCAAGATCTGGACTTTGGGCAGTACTTC.

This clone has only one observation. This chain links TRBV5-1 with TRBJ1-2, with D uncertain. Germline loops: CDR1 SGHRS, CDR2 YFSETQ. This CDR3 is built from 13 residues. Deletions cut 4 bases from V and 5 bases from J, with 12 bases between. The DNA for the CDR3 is TGCGCCAGCAGCCCGGGCGGGCAGTATGGCTACACCTTC. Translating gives CASSPGGQYGYTF.

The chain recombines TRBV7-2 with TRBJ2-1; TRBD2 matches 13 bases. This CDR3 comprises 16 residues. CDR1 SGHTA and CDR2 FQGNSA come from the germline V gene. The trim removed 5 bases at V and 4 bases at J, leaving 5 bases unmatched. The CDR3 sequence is CASSAPGLAGYNEQFF. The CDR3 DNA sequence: TGTGCCAGCAGCGCGCCGGGACTAGCGGGGTACAATGAGCAGTTCTTC. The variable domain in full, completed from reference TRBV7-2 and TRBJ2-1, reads GAGVSQSPSNKVTEKGKDVELRCDPISGHTALYWYRQSLGQGLEFLIYFQGNSAPDKSGLPSDRFSAERTGGSVSTLTIQRTQQEDSAVYLCASSAPGLAGYNEQFFGPGTRLTVL.

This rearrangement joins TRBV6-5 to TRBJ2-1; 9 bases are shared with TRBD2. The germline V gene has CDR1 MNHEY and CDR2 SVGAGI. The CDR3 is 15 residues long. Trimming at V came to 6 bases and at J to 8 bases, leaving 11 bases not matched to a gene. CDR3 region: CASRQKRGATDEQFF. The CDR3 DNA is TGTGCCAGCAGACAAAAGCGGGGGGCCACGGATGAGCAGTTCTTC.

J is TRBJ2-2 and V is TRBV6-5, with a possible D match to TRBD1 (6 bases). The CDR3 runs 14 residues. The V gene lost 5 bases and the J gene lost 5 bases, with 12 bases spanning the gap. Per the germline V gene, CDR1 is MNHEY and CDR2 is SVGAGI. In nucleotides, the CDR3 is TGTGCCAGCAGTACTCGGACAGTTACCGGGGAGCTGTTTTTT. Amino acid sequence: CASSTRTVTGELFF.